This TCR beta chain stems from a study of blood T cells in healthy people across ages. V gave up 8 bases and J gave up 0 bases, with 16 bases separating them. This CDR3 comprises 15 residues. Germline CDR1 is MNHEY and CDR2 is SVGEGT. Then a second PCR, running about 6 to 12 cycles, was carried out with a sample-barcoded 5' primer and a J-beta primer mix. One entry per CDR3 protein results from TCRdb running MiXCR on the 5' RACE reads. The data show approximately 850,000 distinct CDR3 sequences, 55% to 75% seen once. Source material: blood. This receptor was identified in a man younger than 45 in good health. The rearrangement links TRBV6-2 or TRBV6-3 to TRBJ2-5; a weak D match, TRBD1 (6 bases). The CDR3 DNA sequence: TGTGCCAGCCAAAAGGCGAGGGGGTACCAAGAGACCCAGTACTTC. Encoded protein: CASQKARGYQETQYF.